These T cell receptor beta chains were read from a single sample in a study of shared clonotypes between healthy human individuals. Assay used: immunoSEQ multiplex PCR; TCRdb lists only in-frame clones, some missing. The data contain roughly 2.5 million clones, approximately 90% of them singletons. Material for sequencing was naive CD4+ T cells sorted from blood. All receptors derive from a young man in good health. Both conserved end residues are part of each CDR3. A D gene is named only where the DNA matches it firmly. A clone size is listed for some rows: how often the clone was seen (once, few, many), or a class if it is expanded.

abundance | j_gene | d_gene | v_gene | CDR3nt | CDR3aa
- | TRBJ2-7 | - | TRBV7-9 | TGTGCCAGCAGCTTAGGGGAAGGGTTCCACGAGCAGTACTTC | CASSLGEGFHEQYF
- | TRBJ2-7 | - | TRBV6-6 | TGTGCCAGCAGTTACTACAGACAGGCCAGCTCCTACGAGCAGTACTTC | CASSYYRQASSYEQYF
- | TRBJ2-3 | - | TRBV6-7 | TGTGCCAGCAGCCAGAGTCCCTTCCGCACAGATACGCAGTATTTT | CASSQSPFRTDTQYF
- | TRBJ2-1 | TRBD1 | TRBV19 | TGTGCCAGTAGGGGGGACAGGAAGAAATACAATGAGCAGTTCTTC | CASRGDRKKYNEQFF
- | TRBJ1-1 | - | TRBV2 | TGTGCCAGCAGTGAAGATACTCAAAAGGCTTTCTTT | CASSEDTQKAFF
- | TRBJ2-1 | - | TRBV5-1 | TGCGCCAGCAGCCGTGGGAGCGGGTCAGGCAATGAGCAGTTCTTC | CASSRGSGSGNEQFF
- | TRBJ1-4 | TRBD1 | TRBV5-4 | TGTGCCAGCAGCTTACAGGGGGAGAATGAAAAACTGTTTTTT | CASSLQGENEKLFF
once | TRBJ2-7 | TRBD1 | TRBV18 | TGTGCCAGCTCACCTGGGACAGTCCCCCACGAGCAGTACTTC | CASSPGTVPHEQYF
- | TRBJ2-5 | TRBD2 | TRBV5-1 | TGCGCCAGCAGCGATGGGACTAGCGGGGCAGAGACCCAGTACTTC | CASSDGTSGAETQYF
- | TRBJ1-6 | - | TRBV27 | TGTGCCAGCAGTTTAACAGGCGAATTGCCCCTCCACTTT | CASSLTGELPLHF
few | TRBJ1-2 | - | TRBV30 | TGTGCCTGGAGCGGTGGGTATGGCTACACCTTC | CAWSGGYGYTF
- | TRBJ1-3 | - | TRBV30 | TGTGCCTGGAATAAGGGGAAGACCGGAAACACCATATATTTT | CAWNKGKTGNTIYF